One T cell receptor (beta chain) is described in this entry. The antigen remains undetermined. Separation from the roughly 670-subject first cohort characterized the approximately 120-subject validation cohort, to which the donors belonged. Assay: immunoSEQ multiplex PCR; the TCRdb copy retains only in-frame clones and omits some. The sample contains about 38,000 clones, just under 95% of which appear only once. This sample stems from a study of cytomegalovirus exposure and HLA in healthy donors. Study results and caveats: Researchers counted 150 to 200 TCR beta chains as cytomegalovirus-associated.

The ends lost 8 bases at V and 5 bases at J; junction bases unmatched: 6. The CDR3 has 14 amino acids. Sequenced: PBMCs. The source is a man aged 18 to 30 in good health and CMV-seronegative. This chain links TRBV5-3 with TRBJ1-6; 8 nucleotides line up with TRBD1. TRBV5-3 is sorted into the ORF group, with uncertain function. CDR3 amino acids: CASQGAWNNSPLHF. CDR3 nucleotide sequence: TGTGCCAGCCAGGGGGCCTGGAATAATTCACCCCTCCACTTT.